This TCR beta chain was found in a study of blood T cell repertoires in COVID-19. Study-wide context: PBMCs, B-cell-depleted T cells, or T cells were the source of the cDNA or gDNA that made up the material.

Only in-frame clones appear in the TCRdb table, and some are missing; sequencing was by immunoSEQ multiplex PCR. The sample consists of 25,000 to 30,000 clones, around nine tenths of them appearing once. CDR3 length equals 14 residues. CDR1 is LGHDT and CDR2 is YNNKEL in the germline V gene (reference sequence). Germline trimming cut 4 bases from V and 7 bases from J; bases unmatched to any gene: 5. Sequences were obtained from peripheral blood. The rearrangement joins TRBV3-1 (or the pseudogene TRBV3-2) to TRBJ1-4, with 8 bases fitting TRBD1. This receptor was identified in a man in his 70s with active or convalescent COVID-19. The DNA of the CDR3 is TGTGCCAGCAGCCCGGACAGGGTAACTGAAAAACTGTTTTTT. The encoded protein is CASSPDRVTEKLFF.